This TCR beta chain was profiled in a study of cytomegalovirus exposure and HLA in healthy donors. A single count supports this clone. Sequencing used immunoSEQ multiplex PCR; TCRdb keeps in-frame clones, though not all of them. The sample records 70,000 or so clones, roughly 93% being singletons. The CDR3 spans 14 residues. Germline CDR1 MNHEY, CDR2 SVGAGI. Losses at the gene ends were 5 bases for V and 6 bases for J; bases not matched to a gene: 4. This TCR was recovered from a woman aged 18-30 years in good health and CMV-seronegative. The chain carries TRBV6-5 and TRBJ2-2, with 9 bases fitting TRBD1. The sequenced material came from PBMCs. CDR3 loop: CASSGQGSPGELFF. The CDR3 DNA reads TGTGCCAGCAGTGGACAGGGGTCCCCCGGGGAGCTGTTTTTT.